These T cell receptor beta chains were read from a single sample in a study of blood T cell repertoires in COVID-19. The protocol was immunoSEQ multiplex PCR, while the TCRdb copy is restricted to in-frame clones and leaves out a portion. The repertoire holds just over 300,000 clones, about nine tenths seen once, with more than 2% in the top ten. The specimen was peripheral blood. The receptors shown here come from a man aged 18 to 29 with active or convalescent COVID-19. Each CDR3 is given with its conserved first and last residue. D genes are given only for firm matches. Not every row has a clone size; where given, it reads once, few, many or a size class.

V gene	clone size	J gene	D gene	CDR3 DNA	CDR3 protein
TRBV5-6	.	TRBJ2-6	TRBD1	TGTGCCAGCAACTCTCGGACAGGGTTACACTCTGGGGCCAACGTCCTGACTTTC	CASNSRTGLHSGANVLTF
TRBV7-8	once	TRBJ1-1	.	TGTGCCAGCAGCTCCAGGGGACCGAACACTGAAGCTTTCTTT	CASSSRGPNTEAFF
TRBV6-1	.	TRBJ2-7	.	TGTGCCAGCAGTGAAGACAGTTATTCCTACGAGCAGTACTTC	CASSEDSYSYEQYF
TRBV9	.	TRBJ2-1	TRBD2	TGTGCCAGCAGCGTAAGACTAGCGGGAGCTAATGAGCAGTTCTTC	CASSVRLAGANEQFF
TRBV7-6	once	TRBJ1-5	.	TGTGCCAGCAGCCTCCAGATCAATCAGCCCCAGCATTTT	CASSLQINQPQHF
TRBV6-6	once	TRBJ1-4	.	TGTGCCAGCAGGACAGGAACAACTAATGAAAAACTGTTTTTT	CASRTGTTNEKLFF
TRBV6-6	.	TRBJ1-1	TRBD1	TGTGCCAGCAGGTACAGGGGGTGGTCTGAAGCTTTCTTT	CASRYRGWSEAFF
TRBV11-2	.	TRBJ2-1	.	TGTGCCAGCAGCCTAAGACCTCAGGGGAGTAGTACCTACAATGAGCAGTTCTTC	CASSLRPQGSSTYNEQFF
TRBV19	.	TRBJ1-5	TRBD1	TGTGCCAGTAGTATAGATTGGGGACAGTTGGGTCAGCCCCAGCATTTT	CASSIDWGQLGQPQHF
TRBV7-9	.	TRBJ2-7	.	TGTGCCAGCTCGGTGATCTCCTACGAGCAGTACTTC	CASSVISYEQYF
TRBV27	.	TRBJ2-7	.	TGTGCCAGCAGCTTGCGGGGTGCCTACGAGCAGTACTTC	CASSLRGAYEQYF
TRBV19	.	TRBJ1-5	TRBD1	TGTGCCAGTAGTATCCAGGACAGGGCGGATCAGCCCCAGCATTTT	CASSIQDRADQPQHF
TRBV7-2	.	TRBJ2-7	TRBD2	TGTGCCAGCAGCTTGCAGAGCGGGGGATTTTCCGAGCAGTACTTC	CASSLQSGGFSEQYF
TRBV7-9	.	TRBJ1-2	TRBD1	TGTGCCAGCAGCCTGGGACAGATCCACACCTTC	CASSLGQIHTF
TRBV5-1	.	TRBJ1-2	TRBD1	TGCGCCAGCAGCTTGTTTACAGGGGAGGGCTACACCTTC	CASSLFTGEGYTF
TRBV6-4	.	TRBJ2-1	.	TGTGCCAGCAGTGACTCGAGGTATTCTGCGGGTGAGCAGTTCTTC	CASSDSRYSAGEQFF
TRBV3-1/TRBV3-2	.	TRBJ2-3	.	TGTGCCAGCAGCAAAGGTTGGATAGCGGCGACAGATACGCAGTATTTT	CASSKGWIAATDTQYF
TRBV28	.	TRBJ2-7	.	TGTGCCAGCACCCTTGCGACAGCATACGAGCAGTACTTC	CASTLATAYEQYF
TRBV29-1	.	TRBJ2-7	TRBD2	TGCAGCGTTGTAAAGCAGGTAGCGGGGGGGCCCCCCTACGAGCAGTACTTC	CSVVKQVAGGPPYEQYF
TRBV7-6	.	TRBJ1-2	TRBD1	TGTGCCAGCAGCGCAACCAGCCCGGGACAGGGCTTTTATGGCTACACCTTC	CASSATSPGQGFYGYTF
TRBV7-9	once	TRBJ1-5	.	TGTGCCAGCAGCTCCCAGGGGAATCAGCCCCAGCATTTT	CASSSQGNQPQHF
TRBV12-3/TRBV12-4	.	TRBJ1-5	.	TGTGCCAGCAGTTTATCGACACCTGTTCAGCATTTT	CASSLSTPVQHF
TRBV7-9	.	TRBJ1-2	.	TGTGCCAGCCGGACAGCTAACTATGGCTACACCTTC	CASRTANYGYTF
TRBV6-5	few	TRBJ1-1	.	TGTGCCGGACTCGTACGGTGGGCTTTCTTT	CAGLVRWAFF
TRBV19	few	TRBJ2-1	TRBD2	TGTGCCAGTAGGGATACCGGGACTAGCGGGGTTGGTGAGCAGTTCTTC	CASRDTGTSGVGEQFF
TRBV7-9	.	TRBJ1-1	TRBD1	TGTGCCAGCAGCGCACCCAGGGGGATGCTCGATGAAGCTTTCTTT	CASSAPRGMLDEAFF
TRBV7-2	.	TRBJ1-5	.	TGTGCCAGCAGCTCGACTCCAGGGGCCGGTCAGCCCCAGCATTTT	CASSSTPGAGQPQHF
TRBV10-2	.	TRBJ2-5	TRBD2	TGCGCCAGCAGGGGATCCAGTGGGACTAGCGGAGACCAGTACTTC	CASRGSSGTSGDQYF
TRBV19	.	TRBJ2-3	TRBD2	TGTGCCAGTAGTGTGACTAGCGATACGCAGTATTTT	CASSVTSDTQYF
TRBV28	.	TRBJ2-1	TRBD2	TGTGCCAGCAGTCACACGATCCCAGCGGGAGGCCAGGATGAGCAGTTCTTC	CASSHTIPAGGQDEQFF
TRBV19	.	TRBJ2-5	TRBD1	TGTGCCAGTAGAAGACTGGGACAGCCTCAAGAGACCCAGTACTTC	CASRRLGQPQETQYF
TRBV18	.	TRBJ2-5	.	TGTGCCAGCTCACCAACGGCTATAGCAGAGACCCAGTACTTC	CASSPTAIAETQYF
TRBV5-6	.	TRBJ2-7	.	TGTGCCAGCAGCTTGCAGTACGAGCAGTACTTC	CASSLQYEQYF
TRBV28	.	TRBJ2-7	TRBD1	TGTGCCAGCAGTTCCAACAGGGGCGCCACCTACGAGCAGTACTTC	CASSSNRGATYEQYF
TRBV5-1	.	TRBJ2-7	TRBD1	TGCGCCAGCAGCTTGGCCTTAAGACAGGGCTCCAGAGGCTCCTACGAGCAGTACTTC	CASSLALRQGSRGSYEQYF
TRBV4-1	.	TRBJ2-1	.	TGCGCCAGCAGCCCACTTGGACCGGGACTGAACAATGAGCAGTTCTTC	CASSPLGPGLNNEQFF
TRBV12-3/TRBV12-4	.	TRBJ2-1	.	TGTGCCAGCAGTCCTGGGCCGTACAATGAGCAGTTCTTC	CASSPGPYNEQFF
TRBV10-3	.	TRBJ2-7	.	TGTGCCATCAGGGACCCAGGGTCTCACGAGCAGTACTTC	CAIRDPGSHEQYF
TRBV7-3	.	TRBJ2-2	.	TGTGCCAGCAGCTTACTAGGGAGTGGCGGGGAGCTGTTTTTT	CASSLLGSGGELFF
TRBV3-1/TRBV3-2	.	TRBJ2-4	TRBD2	TGTGCCAGCAGCCCGGCCCTCAGACTAGCGGGAGCCCAAAAGGAAAACATTCAGTACTTC	CASSPALRLAGAQKENIQYF
TRBV6-5	.	TRBJ2-7	.	TGTGCCAGCAGTTACCAACAGGTCTCCTACGAGCAGTACTTC	CASSYQQVSYEQYF
TRBV4-1	.	TRBJ2-1	.	TGCGCCAGCAGCCAAGATCTTGGCCTTTACAATGAGCAGTTCTTC	CASSQDLGLYNEQFF
TRBV25-1	.	TRBJ1-5	.	TGTGCCAGCAGGGGCCCGGGAGGGGCTCAGCCCCAGCATTTT	CASRGPGGAQPQHF
TRBV6-5	.	TRBJ2-7	.	TGTGCCAGCACCCCTCTCACAGGGAACGAGCAGTACTTC	CASTPLTGNEQYF
TRBV11-2	.	TRBJ1-5	TRBD1	TGTGCCAGCAGCTTGGGGACAGATAGCAATCAGCCCCAGCATTTT	CASSLGTDSNQPQHF
TRBV29-1	.	TRBJ1-4	TRBD1	TGCAGCGCAGCGACAGGGGCTGGAGGGGAAAAACTGTTTTTT	CSAATGAGGEKLFF
TRBV5-6	.	TRBJ1-3	.	TGTGCCAGCAGCTTGGGGGTGACAGGCTCTTTTGGAAACACCATATATTTT	CASSLGVTGSFGNTIYF
TRBV6-6	once	TRBJ1-4	.	TGTGCCAGCAGTTACCTCACTAGTGAAAAACTGTTTTTT	CASSYLTSEKLFF
TRBV7-7	.	TRBJ2-1	.	TGTGCCAGCAGCCCGACAGCCCCGAGCTCCTACAATGAGCAGTTCTTC	CASSPTAPSSYNEQFF
TRBV4-1	.	TRBJ2-7	.	TGCGCCAGCAGCCTCACAGGCTACGAGCAGTACTTC	CASSLTGYEQYF
TRBV27	.	TRBJ1-1	TRBD1	TGTGCCAGCAGTTTGCAGGGGGTTAACACTGAAGCTTTCTTT	CASSLQGVNTEAFF
TRBV10-3	.	TRBJ1-2	TRBD1	TGTGCCATCAGGGGCGGACAGGGGTATGGCTACACCTTC	CAIRGGQGYGYTF